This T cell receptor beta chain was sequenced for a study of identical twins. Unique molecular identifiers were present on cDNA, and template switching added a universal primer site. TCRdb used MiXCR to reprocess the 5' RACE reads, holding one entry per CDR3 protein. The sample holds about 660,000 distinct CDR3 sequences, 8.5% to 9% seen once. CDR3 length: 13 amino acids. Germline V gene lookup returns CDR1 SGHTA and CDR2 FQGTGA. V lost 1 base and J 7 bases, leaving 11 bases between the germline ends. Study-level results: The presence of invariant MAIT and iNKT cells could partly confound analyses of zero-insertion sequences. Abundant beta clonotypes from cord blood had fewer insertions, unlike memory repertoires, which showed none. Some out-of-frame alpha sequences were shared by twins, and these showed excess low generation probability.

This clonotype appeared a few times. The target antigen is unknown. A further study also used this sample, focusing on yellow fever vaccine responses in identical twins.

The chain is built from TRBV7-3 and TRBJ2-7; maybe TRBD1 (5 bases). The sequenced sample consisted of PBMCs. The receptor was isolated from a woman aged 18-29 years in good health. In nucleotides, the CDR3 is TGTGCCAGCAGCTTAAATGGGGCTGGAGAGCAGTACTTC. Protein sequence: CASSLNGAGEQYF. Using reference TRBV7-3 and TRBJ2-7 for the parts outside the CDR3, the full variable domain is GAGVSQTPSNKVTEKGKYVELRCDPISGHTALYWYRQSLGQGPEFLIYFQGTGAADDSGLPNDRFFAVRPEGSVSTLKIQRTERGDSAVYLCASSLNGAGEQYFGPGTRLTVT.